This T cell receptor (beta chain) came from a study of STAT5B mutations in CD4+ large granular lymphocyte leukemia. Study as a whole: Among healthy controls, a particular HLA allele went with more CDR3 'QG' motifs. Study-level points and caveats: Data were not HLA-matched across samples. CD4-sorted patient repertoires seemed more clonal than healthy CD4+ repertoires. Main leukemic clonotypes were patient-specific, but roughly 25% appeared at low frequency elsewhere.

The V gene lost 5 bases and the J gene lost 2 bases, with 12 bases spanning the gap. The germline CDR1 and CDR2 sequences are MDHEN and SYDVKM. CDR3 size: 14 residues. Sequencing was performed with immunoSEQ multiplex PCR; in TCRdb, only in-frame clones are kept and a portion is missing. The sample includes tens of thousands of clones, roughly 78% of them seen just once. On this clone: Its antigen is not known. Other DNA sequences in the sample encode the same CDR3.

This chain connects TRBV28 to TRBJ1-2; D gene uncertain. Source material: CD4+ T cells from blood buffy coats. The sequence came from a human donor in good health. CDR3 DNA: TGTGCCAGCAGTATAGCGGCCGGGAACTATGGCTACACCTTC. Residues: CASSIAAGNYGYTF.